This T cell receptor beta chain was found in a study of response to subunit inactivated influenza vaccine. General observations from the study: Only a handful of new T cells, the authors suggested, are recruited with each seasonal influenza vaccination.

Germline CDR1 reads ENHRY; CDR2 reads SYGVKD. Trimming removed 10 bases from V and 0 bases from J, with 12 bases in between. The CDR3 is 14 residues long. TCRdb used MiXCR to reprocess the RT-PCR reads, holding one entry per CDR3 protein. Of about 480,000 distinct CDR3 sequences in the sample, approximately 10% were seen once. This clonotype was seen more than once but under ten times. Its cognate antigen is unknown. The source was PBMCs from blood, collected roughly 6 weeks after vaccination. This rearrangement joins TRBV10-3 to TRBJ2-2; unclear D gene. This TCR came from a man between 50 and 59 years old who received an inactivated influenza vaccine. DNA for the CDR3: TGTGCCAGCCAGGACGGTTCGAACACCGGGGAGCTGTTTTTT. It specifies CASQDGSNTGELFF.